This T cell receptor beta chain was sequenced during a study of blood T cell repertoires in COVID-19. This clone was seen a single time. The CDR3 has 14 amino acids. V lost 6 bases to trimming and J lost 4 bases; unmatched junction nucleotides: 5. Germline V CDR1 and CDR2: SNHLY, FYNNEI. In the authors' workflow: Amplification of reference gene primers was used by the study to estimate nucleated cell counts. Profiling relied on immunoSEQ multiplex PCR, and the TCRdb table lists in-frame clones only, not all of them. V and J calls and clone size are copied from that table; D and trimming were computed from the DNA. This table holds some 90,000 clones, 87% found once.

The chain is built from TRBV2 and TRBJ1-4, with TRBD1 matching 7 bases. The receptor was isolated from a woman aged 55-69 years with COVID-19, enrolled during active disease. Sample: peripheral blood. DNA of the CDR3: TGTGCCAGCAGGGACGGGACAGATAATGAAAAACTGTTTTTT. As protein: CASRDGTDNEKLFF.